This entry lists 6 T cell receptor beta chains sequenced from one sample in a study of blood T cell repertoires in COVID-19 (TCRdb year 2020). Libraries were built with the immunoSEQ multiplex PCR assay. TCRdb re-hosts the immuneACCESS table, in-frame sequences only. Its copies lack some clones; in the studies checked, an unresolved V gene accounts for under half of them, and the cause for the rest is not known. The sample yields roughly 120,000 clones; approximately 90% were counted once. The ten largest clones take up less than 2% of the sample. The sample taken for sequencing was peripheral blood. The receptors come from a human donor with active COVID-19. The donor label of this sample is uncertain.

The chain combines TRBV3-1 (or the pseudogene TRBV3-2) with TRBJ1-1; 8 nucleotides line up with TRBD1. This CDR3 has 14 amino acids. The trim removed 5 bases at V and 3 bases at J, leaving 5 bases unmatched. The V gene's germline CDR1 is LGHDT and CDR2 YNNKEL (reference sequence). The CDR3 protein is CASSRQGKDTEAFF. The CDR3 bases are TGTGCCAGCAGCAGACAGGGGAAGGACACTGAAGCTTTCTTT.

This clone was recorded only once. V usage is TRBV7-2 and J usage is TRBJ2-3; no clear D. This CDR3 spans 14 amino acids. Germline CDR1 reads SGHTA; CDR2 reads FQGNSA. V was trimmed by 2 bases and J by 3 bases, leaving 9 bases between them. DNA for the CDR3: TGTGCCAGCAGCTTACCCACGGTAACAGATACGCAGTATTTT. Translating it yields CASSLPTVTDTQYF.

This rearrangement joins TRBV7-9 to TRBJ1-2; possible D gene TRBD1, 5 bases. This CDR3 has 12 amino acids. Trimming took off 6 bases at V and 7 bases at J, with 12 bases between the two ends. Germline CDR1 and CDR2: SEHNR and FQNEAQ (reference sequence). The CDR3 reads CASSSRQTGYTF. DNA of the CDR3: TGTGCCAGCAGTTCAAGACAGACTGGCTACACCTTC.

V and J are TRBV3-1 (or the pseudogene TRBV3-2) and TRBJ2-7, with a possible D match to TRBD2 (5 bases). CDR3 length equals 15 residues. CDR1 is LGHDT and CDR2 is YNNKEL in the germline V gene (reference sequence). V was shortened by 0 bases and J by 2 bases, with 11 bases between the two germline ends. DNA of the CDR3: TGTGCCAGCAGCCAAGATTTCCCCGGGGCCTACGAGCAGTACTTC. As protein: CASSQDFPGAYEQYF.

This sequence joins TRBV9 and TRBJ2-1; 10 positions agree with TRBD1. CDR3 size: 14 residues. The ends lost 3 bases at V and 5 bases at J; junction bases unmatched: 2. The germline V gene encodes CDR1 SGDLS and CDR2 YYNGEE. CDR3: CASSDGTGDNEQFF. Written as DNA, the CDR3 is TGTGCCAGCAGCGACGGGACAGGGGACAATGAGCAGTTCTTC. Full variable domain (outside the CDR3, taken from reference TRBV9 and TRBJ2-1): DSGVTQTPKHLITATGQRVTLRCSPRSGDLSVYWYQQSLDQGLQFLIQYYNGEERAKGNILERFSAQQFPDLHSELNLSSLELGDSALYFCASSDGTGDNEQFFGPGTRLTVL.

CDR3 region: CASSLLAGMTNTGELFF. In DNA, the CDR3 is TGTGCCAGCAGTTTGCTAGCGGGGATGACGAACACCGGGGAGCTGTTTTTT. The chain couples TRBV28 to TRBJ2-2; TRBD2 agrees at 9 bases. CDR1 MDHEN and CDR2 SYDVKM come from the germline V gene. The CDR3 loop spans 17 amino acids. The trim removed 3 bases at V and 0 bases at J, leaving 5 bases unmatched.